This T cell receptor beta chain appears in the sequencing data of a study of PD-L1 blockade in urothelial cancer. Germline CDR1 is SQVTM and CDR2 is ANQGSEA. V lost 6 bases to trimming and J lost 8 bases; unmatched junction nucleotides: 5. CDR3 length: 12 amino acids. Measured with immunoSEQ multiplex PCR; TCRdb has only the in-frame clones, and not every one. The sample consists of about 50,000 clones, about 90% of them appearing once. Time point defined: peripheral blood 6 weeks after treatment start. The clonotype originates from a man aged 60-69 years with urothelial cancer. The genes are TRBV29-1 and TRBJ2-1, with 9 positions matching TRBD1. The sequencing here drew on PBMCs, taken around atezolizumab (anti-PD-L1) treatment. CDR3 nucleotide sequence: TGCAGCGTGCCGGGACAGGGCGATGAGCAGTTCTTC. It codes for CSVPGQGDEQFF.